The next 26 T cell receptor beta chains were all read from a single sample in a study of control samples from healthy donors and cancer patients. Here immunoSEQ multiplex PCR was the method, and the copy in TCRdb shows in-frame clones only, minus some. The table includes tens of thousands of clones, roughly 90% detected once. Sequencing was performed on PBMCs. The receptors were gathered from a man over 45 with head and neck cancer.

CDR3 nucleotides: TGTGCCAGCAGTTTGGATCGCGAAGAGACTAGCCTCTACAATGAGCAGTTCTTC. Protein: CASSLDREETSLYNEQFF. The chain has TRBV27 and TRBJ2-1, with 7 positions matching TRBD2. Looked up from germline, CDR1 is MNHEY and CDR2 is SMNVEV (reference sequence). This CDR3 comprises 18 residues. After removal of 3 bases from V and 3 bases from J, the junction contained 14 bases not matched to a gene.

The J gene is TRBJ2-1, the V gene TRBV29-1, with D possibly TRBD1 on 5 matching bases. The CDR3 runs 13 residues. The V gene's germline CDR1 is SQVTM and CDR2 ANQGSEA. V was pared by 6 bases and J by 6 bases, with 15 bases between. The CDR3 DNA is TGCAGCGTCGCAAATAGGCAGGGCAATGAGCAGTTCTTC. Translated, it gives CSVANRQGNEQFF.

The CDR3 DNA sequence: TGTGCCAGCCGGACGGGAGGCGTCAATAATTCACCCCTCCACTTT. It translates to CASRTGGVNNSPLHF. The chain is built from TRBV28 and TRBJ1-6; D unclear. The CDR3 runs to 15 residues. CDR1 and CDR2 from the germline V gene are MDHEN and SYDVKM. Trimming took 8 bases from V and 5 from J, leaving 16 bases between them.

This chain's CDR3 is CATSDRYNEQFF. As DNA, the CDR3 is TGTGCCACCAGTGACCGCTACAATGAGCAGTTCTTC. V usage is TRBV24-1 and J usage is TRBJ2-1, with D unclear. Deletions cut 4 bases from V and 3 bases from J, with 3 bases between. Germline lookup yields CDR1 KGHDR and CDR2 SFDVKD. This CDR3 has 12 residues.

The chain employs TRBV7-3 and TRBJ1-1, with 8 bases identical to TRBD1. V gave up 4 bases and J gave up 4 bases; unmatched junction bases: 8. The CDR3 length is 15 residues. Germline V gene lookup returns CDR1 SGHTA and CDR2 FQGTGA. The CDR3, as DNA: TGTGCCAGCAGCTCTCCCGACAGGGGTATCACTGAAGCTTTCTTT. Protein: CASSSPDRGITEAFF.

The CDR3 spells CASSLRGLNTEAFF. The CDR3 coding sequence is TGTGCCAGCAGCCTTCGGGGACTGAACACTGAAGCTTTCTTT. The chain couples TRBV27 to TRBJ1-1; TRBD1 might be the D (5 bases). Trimming took off 6 bases at V and 0 bases at J, with 11 bases between the two ends. CDR3 length equals 14 residues. CDR1 MNHEY and CDR2 SMNVEV come from the germline V gene (reference sequence).

The chain employs TRBV5-4 and TRBJ2-2; weak D call: TRBD2 (6 bases). Germline V CDR1 and CDR2: SGHNT, YYREEE (reference sequence). V shed 7 bases and J shed 1 base, with 11 bases lying between them. CDR3 length equals 14 residues. In DNA, the CDR3 is TGTGCCAGCTCCCAGGGAGGGAACACCGGGGAGCTGTTTTTT. The encoded protein is CASSQGGNTGELFF.

The rearrangement uses TRBV30 and TRBJ2-1, with D uncertain. The CDR3 length is 13 residues. Germline V gives CDR1 GTSNPN, CDR2 SVGIG (reference sequence). V was trimmed by 3 bases and J by 0 bases, leaving 6 bases between them. The CDR3 DNA reads as TGTGCCTGGAGGGGTCACTCCTACAATGAGCAGTTCTTC. Translated: CAWRGHSYNEQFF.

J is TRBJ1-2 and V is TRBV27; D not resolved. Germline values: CDR1 MNHEY, CDR2 SMNVEV (reference sequence). The CDR3 has 14 residues. Deletions cut 2 bases from V and 11 bases from J, with 18 bases between. CDR3 DNA: TGTGCCAGCAGTTTAGTTTTCCCAAACAAGGAGTACACCTTC. Amino acids: CASSLVFPNKEYTF.

This clone was detected only a few times. The chain links TRBV15 to TRBJ1-1, with 10 nucleotides matching TRBD1. V trimming: 2 bases; J trimming: 0 bases; junction bases outside the gene matches: 6. The CDR3 length is 17 residues. CDR1 is LNHNV, CDR2 YYDKDF, per germline (reference sequence). The CDR3 coding sequence is TGTGCCACCAGCAGAAGACAGGGGGCCTTCATGAACACTGAAGCTTTCTTT. This codes for CATSRRQGAFMNTEAFF.

Details on this clone: One end of the junction is discordant with germline, which a read error may explain. This chain joins TRBV11-2 and TRBJ2-5; 7 bases line up with TRBD1. Germline V gene sequence: CDR1 SGHAT, CDR2 FQNNGV. The CDR3 consists of 14 residues. The DNA for the CDR3 is TGTGCCAGCAACTTATACGGGACAGAAGAGACCCAGTACTTC. It specifies CASNLYGTEETQYF.

V is TRBV6-5 and J is TRBJ2-7, with 12 bases identical to TRBD2. The J segment lost 1 base and the V segment lost 10 bases, leaving 5 bases of the junction unmatched. CDR3 length: 14 residues. Germline V lookup: CDR1 MNHEY, CDR2 SVGAGI. Here the CDR3 DNA reads TGTGCCACCCGGACTAGCGGGAAGTCCTACGAGCAGTACTTC. It codes for CATRTSGKSYEQYF.

The gene calls are TRBV6-6 and TRBJ2-5; TRBD1 matches 8 bases. From germline, CDR1 is MNHNY and CDR2 SVGAGI (reference sequence). CDR3 size: 14 residues. The V gene end was trimmed by 6 bases and the J gene end by 5 bases; junction bases not matched to a gene: 8. The CDR3 bases are TGTGCCAGCAGCCCCGGACAGGGAGCGGAGACCCAGTACTTC. Translation gives CASSPGQGAETQYF.

In this sample, this clone turned up a few times. V and J are TRBV27 and TRBJ2-7, with 7 bases matching TRBD2. The CDR3 length is 15 residues. The J segment lost 2 bases and the V segment lost 4 bases, leaving 8 bases of the junction unmatched. Germline V gene sequence: CDR1 MNHEY, CDR2 SMNVEV (reference sequence). The CDR3 protein is CASSSWDYPPYEQYF. In DNA form, the CDR3 reads TGTGCCAGCAGTTCCTGGGACTACCCTCCCTACGAGCAGTACTTC.

The V and J genes are TRBV30 and TRBJ2-1, with TRBD2 identical over 11 bases. This CDR3 is 13 amino acids long. Germline assignment: CDR1 GTSNPN and CDR2 SVGIG (reference sequence). CDR3 loop: CAALAGGRNEQFF. The CDR3 DNA reads as TGTGCAGCCCTAGCGGGAGGTCGGAATGAGCAGTTCTTC.

The count of this clone is one. For the CDR3, the DNA is TGCAGCGTGGGACAGGGAGGGTGGACAGAGACCCAGTACTTC. Amino acids: CSVGQGGWTETQYF. This chain connects TRBV29-1 to TRBJ2-5; 9 nucleotides align to TRBD1. This CDR3 contains 14 residues. CDR1 is SQVTM and CDR2 is ANQGSEA in the germline V gene. V dropped 6 bases and J dropped 4; count of bases not matched to a gene: 9.

The chain combines TRBV28 with TRBJ2-1; 7 bases agree with TRBD2. Looked up from germline, CDR1 is MDHEN and CDR2 is SYDVKM. The CDR3 extends over 17 amino acids. V lost 6 bases to trimming and J lost 7 bases; unmatched junction nucleotides: 18. The CDR3 loop is CASSPYVAGGRGNEQFF. The DNA for the CDR3 is TGTGCCAGCAGCCCTTACGTAGCGGGTGGACGAGGAAATGAGCAGTTCTTC. Looking up the rest from reference TRBV28 and TRBJ2-1 gives the full variable domain: DVKVTQSSRYLVKRTGEKVFLECVQDMDHENMFWYRQDPGLGLRLIYFSYDVKMKEKGDIPEGYSVSREKKERFSLILESASTNQTSMYLCASSPYVAGGRGNEQFFGPGTRLTVL.

The chain combines TRBV7-5 with TRBJ1-5. TRBV7-5 is an annotated pseudogene. This CDR3 is 16 amino acids long. The CDR3 region is CVRSGTGTGSNQPQHF. CDR3 in DNA: TGTGTCAGAAGCGGGACCGGGACGGGAAGCAATCAGCCCCAGCATTTT.

The chain joins TRBV6-6 to TRBJ1-6; D unresolved. V lost 2 bases to trimming and J lost 7 bases, with 9 bases between them. Germline V gives CDR1 MNHNY, CDR2 SVGAGI (reference sequence). The CDR3 loop spans 14 amino acids. The CDR3 loop reads CASSYASGNSPLHF. DNA for the CDR3: TGTGCCAGCAGTTACGCCTCAGGAAATTCACCCCTCCACTTT.

Here the CDR3 reads CASRFSAGLNTEAFF. Here the CDR3 DNA reads TGTGCCAGCAGGTTCTCCGCGGGCTTGAACACTGAAGCTTTCTTT. The chain employs TRBV28 and TRBJ1-1; unclear D gene. The germline gives CDR1 MDHEN, CDR2 SYDVKM. This CDR3 has 15 amino acids. Trimming pared 6 bases from V and 0 bases from J, leaving 14 bases between. The full variable domain, rest sourced from reference TRBV28 and TRBJ1-1, is DVKVTQSSRYLVKRTGEKVFLECVQDMDHENMFWYRQDPGLGLRLIYFSYDVKMKEKGDIPEGYSVSREKKERFSLILESASTNQTSMYLCASRFSAGLNTEAFFGQGTRLTVV.

The V gene is TRBV6-5, the J gene TRBJ2-3, with D hard to call. Germline CDR1 and CDR2: MNHEY and SVGAGI. This CDR3 spans 13 amino acids. V gave up 4 bases and J gave up 4 bases, with 9 bases separating them. The DNA of the CDR3 is TGTGCCAGCAGTTCCACCATTTCAGATACGCAGTATTTT. It specifies CASSSTISDTQYF.

The chain recombines TRBV29-1 with TRBJ1-3; unclear D gene. The CDR3 has 11 residues. CDR1 is SQVTM and CDR2 is ANQGSEA in the germline V gene. The CDR3, as DNA: TGCAGGAGGCCCTCTGGAAACACCATATATTTT. This codes for CRRPSGNTIYF.

The rearrangement joins TRBV13 to TRBJ2-4; D possibly corresponds to TRBD2 (6 bases). This CDR3 region has 13 residues. Germline-derived CDR1 and CDR2 are PRHDT and FYEKMQ (reference sequence). Trimming shortened V by 5 bases and J by 10 bases, and 15 bases separated the two germline ends. CDR3 DNA sequence: TGTGCCAGCAGCCCCCGGGGACTGCGGATTCAGTACTTC. Translation: CASSPRGLRIQYF. The complete variable domain, with remaining parts taken from reference TRBV13 and TRBJ2-4, reads AAGVIQSPRHLIKEKRETATLKCYPIPRHDTVYWYQQGPGQDPQFLISFYEKMQSDKGSIPDRFSAQQFSDYHSELNMSSLELGDSALYFCASSPRGLRIQYFGAGTRLSVL.

V and J are TRBV6-8 and TRBJ2-4; 12 bases line up with TRBD1. CDR3 length: 20 residues. V lost 6 bases and J lost 0; bases outside the gene matches: 15. CDR1 and CDR2 from the germline V gene are MNHGY and SAAAGT. CDR3 sequence (DNA): TGTGCCAGCAGGTACAGGGGACAGGGGGCGGATGATGAAGCCAAAAACATTCAGTACTTC. It encodes CASRYRGQGADDEAKNIQYF.

There are a few counts of this clone. The gene calls are TRBV5-4 and TRBJ2-1; TRBD1 is a possible D gene (6 bases). The CDR3 has 16 amino acids. Germline values: CDR1 SGHNT, CDR2 YYREEE (reference sequence). The V end was cut by 4 bases, the J end by 0 bases, with 14 bases between. CDR3 nucleotide sequence: TGTGCCAGCAGCCCGGATACAGGGAGCTCCTACAATGAGCAGTTCTTC. This encodes CASSPDTGSSYNEQFF. Full variable domain (rest looked up from reference TRBV5-4 and TRBJ2-1): ETGVTQSPTHLIKTRGQQVTLRCSSQSGHNTVSWYQQALGQGPQFIFQYYREEENGRGNFPPRFSGLQFPNYSSELNVNALELDDSALYLCASSPDTGSSYNEQFFGPGTRLTVL.

This CDR3 reads CASSPSTGQVTEAFF. Written as DNA, the CDR3 is TGTGCCAGCAGTCCCTCCACAGGGCAGGTCACTGAAGCTTTCTTT. The chain employs TRBV28 and TRBJ1-1; weak D call: TRBD1 (6 bases). CDR1 and CDR2 from the germline V gene are MDHEN and SYDVKM. Trimming left V 5 bases short and J 4 bases short, with 17 bases between. There are 15 residues in the CDR3. The full variable domain, completed using reference TRBV28 and TRBJ1-1, is DVKVTQSSRYLVKRTGEKVFLECVQDMDHENMFWYRQDPGLGLRLIYFSYDVKMKEKGDIPEGYSVSREKKERFSLILESASTNQTSMYLCASSPSTGQVTEAFFGQGTRLTVV.